The 19 T cell receptor beta chains given below trace back to one sample, sequenced in a study of cytomegalovirus exposure and HLA in healthy donors. Use of 60 Vbeta and 13 Jbeta primers characterized the PCR. Some clones are missing from TCRdb's copy, which holds only in-frame ones; the method was immunoSEQ multiplex PCR. The table has about 130,000 clones, about 80% seen once. The sequencing sample was made of PBMCs. The receptors here all came from a woman between 45 and 65 years old in good health and CMV-seronegative.

CDR3: CASSLASGSSYEQYF. CDR3 DNA: TGTGCCAGCAGCTTAGCAAGCGGGAGCTCCTACGAGCAGTACTTC. This chain connects TRBV7-2 to TRBJ2-7, with TRBD2 identical over 8 bases. With 0 bases clipped from V and 0 bases from J, the junction kept 1 base outside the gene matches. The germline gives CDR1 SGHTA, CDR2 FQGNSA. The CDR3 consists of 15 residues.

CDR3 bases: TGTGCCAGCAGTTCTAGACTAGCGGCTTACGAGCAGTACTTC. Encoded protein: CASSSRLAAYEQYF. This chain links TRBV27 with TRBJ2-7, with 9 bases identical to TRBD2. The CDR3 contains 14 residues. In germline, CDR1 is MNHEY, CDR2 SMNVEV (reference sequence). The V segment lost 4 bases and the J segment 4 bases; nucleotides outside the gene matches: 5.

The chain uses TRBV7-6 and TRBJ2-3, with 8 bases that match TRBD1. There are 21 residues in the CDR3. CDR1 and CDR2 from the germline V gene are SGHVS and FNYEAQ. With V trimmed by 6 bases and J by 2 bases, 25 bases remained unmatched. CDR3 residues: CASRSLPGQAQSRSDTDTQYF. The CDR3 DNA is TGTGCCAGCAGATCCTTACCGGGACAGGCACAGTCCAGAAGTGACACAGATACGCAGTATTTT.

The chain is built from TRBV28 and TRBJ2-7, with 8 bases aligning to TRBD1. The germline gives CDR1 MDHEN, CDR2 SYDVKM. The CDR3 has 14 residues. The V gene end was trimmed by 5 bases and the J gene end by 5 bases; junction bases not matched to a gene: 8. The CDR3 sequence is CASSVGTGLDEQYF. In DNA form, the CDR3 reads TGTGCCAGCAGTGTAGGGACAGGTCTAGACGAGCAGTACTTC.

V and J are TRBV29-1 and TRBJ2-3; 7 nucleotides line up with TRBD2. The germline V gene has CDR1 SQVTM and CDR2 ANQGSEA. The V gene end was trimmed by 4 bases and the J gene end by 6 bases; junction bases not matched to a gene: 7. CDR3 length: 13 amino acids. CDR3 region: CSVGTSSSDTQYF. The CDR3 DNA sequence: TGCAGCGTTGGGACTAGTTCTTCGGATACGCAGTATTTT.

The rearrangement joins TRBV15 to TRBJ2-3; TRBD1 matches at 7 bases. Germline values: CDR1 LNHNV, CDR2 YYDKDF (reference sequence). V shed 4 bases and J 1 base; nucleotides not matched to a gene: 5. This CDR3 has 15 residues. CDR3 sequence: CATSTHQGGTDTQYF. The CDR3 bases are TGTGCCACCAGCACTCATCAGGGGGGCACAGATACGCAGTATTTT.

The V gene is TRBV4-1, the J gene TRBJ1-2; 8 bases map to TRBD1. CDR1 is MGHRA, CDR2 YSYEKL, per germline. The J segment lost 7 bases and the V segment lost 0 bases, leaving 7 bases of the junction unmatched. The CDR3 is 15 amino acids. The CDR3 loop reads CASSQEGPGGSGYTF. The CDR3 DNA is TGCGCCAGCAGCCAAGAAGGCCCAGGGGGCTCTGGCTACACCTTC.

Turning to this clone: Distinct nucleotide sequences in the sample also encode this CDR3. This chain uses TRBV28 with TRBJ2-7; perhaps TRBD2 as D (6 bases). This CDR3 spans 13 amino acids. Germline CDR1 and CDR2: MDHEN and SYDVKM. Trimming took off 10 bases at V and 4 bases at J, with 17 bases between the two ends. The CDR3 protein is CATFGGVPYEQYF. In DNA form, the CDR3 reads TGTGCCACCTTCGGAGGGGTACCTTACGAGCAGTACTTC.

The chain has TRBV18 and TRBJ2-7; D unresolved. V lost 3 bases, J lost 5 bases, and 8 bases lay in between. This CDR3 contains 12 residues. Germline values: CDR1 KGHSH, CDR2 LQKENI. CDR3 coding DNA: TGTGCCAGCTCACCGGGCCGCGACGAGCAGTACTTC. Translating gives CASSPGRDEQYF.

This clone was picked up one time. The genes are TRBV7-9 and TRBJ2-5; no definite D call. Trimming took off 8 bases at V and 4 bases at J, with 20 bases between the two ends. This CDR3 has 15 residues. CDR1 and CDR2 (germline): SEHNR, FQNEAQ (reference sequence). The CDR3 DNA is TGTGCCAGCGGGCTTGGAATCGAGAGTAGAGAGACCCAGTACTTC. Translating it yields CASGLGIESRETQYF.

Points on this clone: The junction and the germline gene differ at one end; a read error may be behind it. This rearrangement joins TRBV7-9 to TRBJ1-1; possibly TRBD1 for D (5 bases). This CDR3 contains 13 residues. CDR1 is SEHNR and CDR2 is FQNEAQ in the germline V gene (reference sequence). Here the CDR3 reads CSSSLGDWAEAFF. The CDR3 DNA reads TGTTCCAGCAGCTTAGGGGACTGGGCTGAAGCTTTCTTT.

The chain is built from TRBV6-5 and TRBJ2-7; 7 nucleotides line up with TRBD1. Losses at the gene ends were 6 bases for V and 0 bases for J; bases not matched to a gene: 5. Germline CDR1 is MNHEY and CDR2 is SVGAGI. This CDR3 region has 14 residues. As DNA, the CDR3 is TGTGCCAGCAGCGCAGGACAGGTCTCCTACGAGCAGTACTTC. Residues: CASSAGQVSYEQYF.

The chain has TRBV5-6 and TRBJ2-2, with D maybe TRBD2 (5 bases). V gave up 0 bases and J gave up 5 bases, with 5 bases separating them. The germline gives CDR1 SGHDT, CDR2 YYEEEE. There are 13 residues in the CDR3. CDR3 in amino acids: CASSLGETGELFF. CDR3 coding DNA: TGTGCCAGCAGCTTGGGGGAGACCGGGGAGCTGTTTTTT.

V and J are TRBV4-1 and TRBJ2-7; D possibly corresponds to TRBD1 (6 bases). Trimming left V 3 bases short and J 2 bases short, with 8 bases between. The CDR3 extends over 13 amino acids. CDR1 and CDR2 (germline): MGHRA, YSYEKL. The CDR3, as DNA: TGCGCCAGCAGCCAGGGACAAACCTACGAGCAGTACTTC. Translating gives CASSQGQTYEQYF.

V gene TRBV9 combines with J gene TRBJ1-2; 9 bases map to TRBD1. The CDR3 contains 15 residues. V shed 3 bases and J 1 base; nucleotides not matched to a gene: 4. Germline lookup yields CDR1 SGDLS and CDR2 YYNGEE. In nucleotides, the CDR3 is TGTGCCAGCAGCGGCCGGGACAGGGTTAACTATGGCTACACCTTC. It codes for CASSGRDRVNYGYTF.

The chain combines TRBV5-1 with TRBJ2-7; TRBD2 aligns across 12 bases. This CDR3 spans 15 amino acids. The ends lost 7 bases at V and 3 bases at J; junction bases unmatched: 8. Germline CDR1 reads SGHRS; CDR2 reads YFSETQ. For the CDR3, the DNA is TGCGCCAGCGGTCACGGACTAGCGGGGATCTACGAGCAGTACTTC. It is translated as CASGHGLAGIYEQYF.

The sample holds a few counts of this clone. V and J are TRBV7-3 and TRBJ2-2; the match to TRBD2 covers 9 bases. V was clipped by 5 bases and J by 3 bases; unmatched bases: 7. From germline, CDR1 is SGHTA and CDR2 FQGTGA. The CDR3 contains 16 residues. CDR3 protein: CASSRTGLADTGELFF. As DNA, the CDR3 is TGTGCCAGCAGCCGCACGGGACTAGCAGACACCGGGGAGCTGTTTTTT.

V usage is TRBV5-4 and J usage is TRBJ1-1; weak D call: TRBD1 (6 bases). V was shortened by 2 bases and J by 1 base, with 9 bases between the two germline ends. The germline V gene encodes CDR1 SGHNT and CDR2 YYREEE (reference sequence). This CDR3 contains 14 residues. The CDR3 protein is CASSFGQQNTEAFF. The CDR3 nucleotides read TGTGCCAGCAGCTTCGGACAGCAGAACACTGAAGCTTTCTTT. Supplemented by reference TRBV5-4 and TRBJ1-1, the full variable domain reads ETGVTQSPTHLIKTRGQQVTLRCSSQSGHNTVSWYQQALGQGPQFIFQYYREEENGRGNFPPRFSGLQFPNYSSELNVNALELDDSALYLCASSFGQQNTEAFFGQGTRLTVV.

The V and J genes are TRBV19 and TRBJ2-3; perhaps TRBD1 as D (6 bases). The CDR3 has 15 amino acids. V was shortened by 1 base and J by 2 bases, with 10 bases between the two germline ends. Germline CDR1 and CDR2: LNHDA and SQIVND (reference sequence). The CDR3 spells CASSIVGHTTDTQYF. CDR3 sequence (DNA): TGTGCCAGTAGTATAGTGGGACACACCACAGATACGCAGTATTTT.